This T cell receptor (beta chain) was identified during a study of blood T cell repertoires in COVID-19. Whole-study context: The analysed material was cDNA or gDNA that came from T cells, B-cell-depleted T cells, or PBMCs.

Original processing notes: Reference gene primer amplification in the assay estimated nucleated cell counts. Produced via immunoSEQ multiplex PCR; TCRdb's table is partial and in-frame only. D and trimming come from the DNA, and the V and J calls and clone size come from that table. Among 300,000 to 500,000 clones listed, over 75% were seen once. Participants spanned ages roughly 18 to 90 years and resided in 20 to 30 US areas. Participants' own reports of clinical history determined their cohort assignment. CDR1 and CDR2 (germline): MNHNY, SVGAGI (reference sequence). The V end was cut by 1 base, the J end by 6 bases, with 12 bases between. The CDR3 runs 14 residues.

Sequenced material: PBMCs or T cells enriched from blood (not recorded which). The V and J genes are TRBV6-6 and TRBJ1-2; D possibly corresponds to TRBD1 (5 bases). This TCR was recovered from a woman in her 40s with acute COVID-19. The CDR3: CASSYYPGNNGYTF. The DNA of the CDR3 is TGTGCCAGCAGTTACTACCCAGGGAACAATGGCTACACCTTC.